Each of the 22 T cell receptor beta chains below was sequenced from the same sample in a study of T cells in Graves' hyperthyroidism and ophthalmopathy. Amplified TCR beta CDR3 regions derived from RNA transcripts. The TCR CDR3 was amplified in a first-round RT-PCR using the HTBI primer set. TCRdb called the multiplex PCR reads again in MiXCR, with one record for every CDR3 protein. The sample contains under 350,000 distinct CDR3 sequences, around 13% of which appear only once. Sequenced material: blood. These receptor sequences come from a middle-aged woman with Graves' hyperthyroidism.

This clonotype was seen a few times. The rearrangement uses TRBV6-1 and TRBJ2-2; TRBD2 agrees at 7 bases. The V gene end was trimmed by 8 bases and the J gene end by 5 bases; junction bases not matched to a gene: 5. There are 13 residues in the CDR3. Germline V gene sequence: CDR1 MNHNS, CDR2 SASEGT. CDR3 in DNA: TGTGCCAGCGCCGATAGCGGGACCGGGGAGCTGTTTTTT. Residues: CASADSGTGELFF.

In its sample, this clonotype was seen many times. V usage is TRBV3-1 and J usage is TRBJ1-1, with a weak D call TRBD1 (5 bases). The CDR3 sequence is 14 residues long. V was pared by 2 bases and J by 1 base, with 8 bases between. Germline CDR1 and CDR2: LGHDT and YNNKEL (reference sequence). The DNA for the CDR3 is TGTGCCAGCAGCCAATCCGGGGGGAACACTGAAGCTTTCTTT. It is translated as CASSQSGGNTEAFF. Drawing the rest from reference TRBV3-1 and TRBJ1-1, the complete variable domain is DTAVSQTPKYLVTQMGNDKSIKCEQNLGHDTMYWYKQDSKKFLKIMFSYNNKELIINETVPNRFSPKSPDKAHLNLHINSLELGDSAVYFCASSQSGGNTEAFFGQGTRLTVV.

Ten or more counts support this clonotype. This rearrangement joins TRBV20-1 to TRBJ2-3; no firm D call. CDR1 is DFQATT, CDR2 SNEGSKA, per germline (reference sequence). V shed 0 bases and J shed 0 bases, with 13 bases lying between them. The CDR3 consists of 16 residues. CDR3 residues: CSARDPGPTSTDTQYF. The DNA for the CDR3 is TGCAGTGCTAGAGACCCCGGACCAACTAGCACAGATACGCAGTATTTT.

This clonotype was seen many times. The chain has TRBV3-1 and TRBJ1-2; tentatively, D is TRBD1 (6 bases). CDR3 length: 15 residues. Germline CDR1 reads LGHDT; CDR2 reads YNNKEL (reference sequence). V was clipped by 3 bases and J by 8 bases, with 19 bases between them. The CDR3 DNA is TGTGCCAGCAGCCACGGACAGCGGCGTACGGACGGCTACACCTTC. Its translation: CASSHGQRRTDGYTF.

There are many counts of this clonotype. The rearrangement joins TRBV27 to TRBJ2-5; D ambiguous. The CDR3 runs to 12 residues. Trimming took off 6 bases at V and 3 bases at J, with 8 bases between the two ends. The V gene's germline CDR1 is MNHEY and CDR2 SMNVEV (reference sequence). The CDR3 nucleotides are TGTGCCAGCAGCAACCTCGAAGAGACCCAGTACTTC. Its protein is CASSNLEETQYF.

V and J are TRBV6-2 or TRBV6-3 and TRBJ1-2, with D hard to call. Germline lookup yields CDR1 MNHEY and CDR2 SVGEGT. With 0 bases removed from V and 8 bases from J, the gap between germline ends came to 13 bases. The CDR3 is 14 residues long. CDR3 DNA: TGTGCCAGCAGTTACTCGAGAGGGCGCGAGGGCTACACCTTC. It translates to CASSYSRGREGYTF.

This clonotype was detected ten times or more. This sequence joins TRBV5-8 and TRBJ1-2; no clear D gene. This CDR3 region has 14 residues. Trimming took off 4 bases at V and 8 bases at J, with 18 bases between the two ends. In germline, CDR1 is SGHTS, CDR2 YDEGEE. The CDR3 DNA sequence: TGTGCCAGCAGCCCCCGGAACGGTCGGCTCGGCTACACCTTC. Translating gives CASSPRNGRLGYTF.

This clonotype was picked up many times. The gene calls are TRBV6-1 and TRBJ2-1; a weak D match, TRBD1 (6 bases). The length of the CDR3 is 15 residues. The V and J ends lost 6 bases and 2 bases respectively, with 14 bases between them. Germline V gene lookup returns CDR1 MNHNS and CDR2 SASEGT. In DNA, the CDR3 is TGTGCCAGCAGCGGCCGGGACAAGACCTACAATGAGCAGTTCTTC. Its translation: CASSGRDKTYNEQFF.

This clonotype showed up many times. The V and J genes are TRBV11-2 and TRBJ2-3; no definite D call. The CDR3 contains 13 residues. V dropped 0 bases and J dropped 6 bases, with 7 bases sitting between them. CDR1 and CDR2 (germline): SGHAT, FQNNGV. The CDR3 loop reads CASSLDRPDTQYF. The CDR3 DNA reads TGTGCCAGCAGCTTAGATCGCCCGGATACGCAGTATTTT. The variable domain in full, with the rest retrieved from reference TRBV11-2 and TRBJ2-3, is EAGVAQSPRYKIIEKRQSVAFWCNPISGHATLYWYQQILGQGPKLLIQFQNNGVVDDSQLPKDRFSAERLKGVDSTLKIQPAKLEDSAVYLCASSLDRPDTQYFGPGTRLTVL.

This clonotype was seen at least ten times. The chain links TRBV24-1 to TRBJ2-3; D might be TRBD1 (6 bases). CDR3 size: 16 residues. The V end was cut by 6 bases, the J end by 0 bases, with 15 bases between. CDR1 and CDR2 (germline): KGHDR, SFDVKD. DNA for the CDR3: TGTGCCACCAGTCCCCCTGAGGGGGTTAGCACAGATACGCAGTATTTT. Amino acid sequence: CATSPPEGVSTDTQYF.

This clonotype was counted ten times or more. The J gene is TRBJ1-5, the V gene TRBV28; D is unclear. Germline V gives CDR1 MDHEN, CDR2 SYDVKM. The CDR3 runs to 12 residues. The germline V and J ends were trimmed by 2 bases and 5 bases, with 4 bases remaining between them. Written as DNA, the CDR3 is TGTGCCAGCAGTTTAGGGTATCAGCCCCAGCATTTT. It yields the protein CASSLGYQPQHF.

This clonotype has at least ten counts. This chain links TRBV20-1 with TRBJ1-1; 8 bases are shared with TRBD1. The CDR3 runs to 16 residues. Germline V gene lookup returns CDR1 DFQATT and CDR2 SNEGSKA (reference sequence). The trim removed 0 bases at V and 0 bases at J, leaving 6 bases unmatched. The DNA of the CDR3 is TGCAGTGCTAGAGATAACAGGGGGGCTTTGAACACTGAAGCTTTCTTT. Protein product: CSARDNRGALNTEAFF.

This clonotype has at least ten counts. V usage is TRBV4-1 and J usage is TRBJ1-1; unclear D gene. The germline CDR1 and CDR2 sequences are MGHRA and YSYEKL. Trimming removed 0 bases from V and 1 base from J, with 9 bases in between. The CDR3 contains 15 residues. The CDR3 DNA reads as TGCGCCAGCAGCCAAGATCGGGTGGGGAACACTGAAGCTTTCTTT. It yields the protein CASSQDRVGNTEAFF.

V and J are TRBV4-1 and TRBJ1-5; D is unresolved. The CDR3 runs to 13 residues. Trimming took off 0 bases at V and 5 bases at J, with 5 bases between the two ends. Germline V gene data show CDR1 as MGHRA and CDR2 as YSYEKL. Here the CDR3 DNA reads TGCGCCAGCAGCCAAGATCCGTATCAGCCCCAGCATTTT. It is translated as CASSQDPYQPQHF.

The chain couples TRBV28 to TRBJ2-7; 7 bases map to TRBD2. Germline CDR1 reads MDHEN; CDR2 reads SYDVKM. After removal of 3 bases from V and 4 bases from J, the junction contained 9 bases not matched to a gene. CDR3 length equals 15 residues. The CDR3 DNA reads TGTGCCAGCAGTTTCTCGGCGGGAGTGGTATACGAGCAGTACTTC. This gives the protein CASSFSAGVVYEQYF.

A word on this clonotype: This sequence may be a read error, since a much larger clone differs from it by one base. This chain uses TRBV11-1 with TRBJ2-1; no reliable D call. From germline, CDR1 is SGHAT and CDR2 FQDESV (reference sequence). This CDR3 region has 14 residues. In DNA, the CDR3 is TGTGCCACCAGCTTAGATACCGGGTTAAGCGAGCAGTTCTTC. The encoded protein is CATSLDTGLSEQFF.

This clonotype was detected ten times or more. The chain employs TRBV11-2 and TRBJ2-3; D may correspond to TRBD1 or TRBD2 (5 bases each). V lost 1 base and J 6 bases, leaving 11 bases between the germline ends. This CDR3 comprises 14 residues. The V gene's germline CDR1 is SGHAT and CDR2 FQNNGV. Here the CDR3 DNA reads TGTGCCAGCAGCTTAGGTCAAGGGGAGGATACGCAGTATTTT. The encoded protein is CASSLGQGEDTQYF.

This clonotype was seen repeatedly, ten times or more. The chain couples TRBV6-1 to TRBJ2-4; D is ambiguous. This CDR3 comprises 14 residues. The V end lost 4 bases, the J end lost 8 bases, and 15 bases lay between the germline ends. Germline loops: CDR1 MNHNS, CDR2 SASEGT. The CDR3: CASSAREWWDIQYF. CDR3 DNA: TGTGCCAGCAGTGCCCGAGAGTGGTGGGACATTCAGTACTTC.

This clonotype was seen a handful of times. The genes are TRBV19 and TRBJ1-5; weak D call: TRBD1 (6 bases). Per the germline V gene, CDR1 is LNHDA and CDR2 is SQIVND (reference sequence). This CDR3 contains 15 residues. Trimming shortened V by 4 bases and J by 3 bases, and 13 bases separated the two germline ends. The CDR3 protein is CASSKSTGNNQPQHF. The CDR3 region has the DNA TGTGCCAGTAGTAAAAGTACAGGGAACAATCAGCCCCAGCATTTT.

This clonotype has ten or more counts. CDR3 sequence (DNA): TGTGCCAGCAGCTCCCCGTCCGGGAGGCACAATGAGCAGTTCTTC. Translation: CASSSPSGRHNEQFF. V and J are TRBV7-3 and TRBJ2-1; 7 nucleotides match TRBD2. V lost 4 bases, J lost 5 bases, and 8 bases stayed unmatched. The CDR3 loop spans 15 amino acids. Germline CDR1 SGHTA, CDR2 FQGTGA.

Comment on this clonotype: A much larger clone lies one base from this, so it may be a read error. The chain couples TRBV3-1 to TRBJ1-2; D ambiguous. The CDR3 length is 12 residues. The ends were cut back, 3 bases at V and 7 bases at J, with 9 bases in the middle. Germline assignment: CDR1 LGHDT and CDR2 YNNKEL (reference sequence). CDR3 bases: TGTGCCAGCAGCCACGAGCGATCTGGCTACACCTTC. It specifies CASSHERSGYTF.

V is TRBV28 and J is TRBJ2-3, with 11 bases matching TRBD2. Looked up from germline, CDR1 is MDHEN and CDR2 is SYDVKM. The CDR3 totals 19 residues. V trimming: 1 base; J trimming: 4 bases; junction bases outside the gene matches: 13. The CDR3 DNA is TGTGCCAGCAGTTTATACCCCTCACTAGCGGGAGTGTTAGCAGATACGCAGTATTTT. This sequence encodes CASSLYPSLAGVLADTQYF.